What follows are 5 T cell receptor beta chains derived from one specimen sequenced in a study of blood T cells in healthy people across ages. It was with a sample-barcoded 5' primer and a J-beta primer mix that a second PCR of roughly 7 to 12 cycles was run. TCRdb ran MiXCR on the 5' RACE reads and lists one entry per CDR3 protein. Here the sample spans 1 million or so distinct CDR3 sequences, approximately 25% being singletons. These data also formed part of another study, on T cells of mothers and their children.

Material: blood. The receptors derive from a girl under 10 years old in good health.

In this sample, this clonotype turned up a few times. The chain couples TRBV20-1 to TRBJ2-7; D gene ambiguous. Trimming removed 2 bases at V and 4 bases at J, with 18 bases between. CDR1 DFQATT and CDR2 SNEGSKA come from the germline V gene (reference sequence). This CDR3 is 15 amino acids long. CDR3 sequence (DNA): TGCAGTGCTAGACCCGTCGCTCGGGCGAGATACGAGCAGTACTTC. It translates to CSARPVARARYEQYF.

The V call is TRBV25-1, the J call TRBJ2-3; D gene uncertain. V lost 4 bases to trimming and J lost 4 bases, with 9 bases between them. Germline CDR1 and CDR2: MGHDK and SYGVNS. The CDR3 length is 13 residues. The CDR3 region has the DNA TGTGCCAGCAGTGCCGCGGTCCCAGATACGCAGTATTTT. It is translated as CASSAAVPDTQYF.

The chain uses TRBV10-3 and TRBJ1-5, with D possibly matching TRBD1 (5 bases). Germline lookup yields CDR1 ENHRY and CDR2 SYGVKD. This CDR3 is built from 12 residues. Trimming removed 11 bases at V and 3 bases at J, with 11 bases between. The CDR3 nucleotides are TGTGCCGCGGGGGAGGACAATCAGCCCCAGCATTTT. Translating gives CAAGEDNQPQHF.

This clonotype was counted a few times. The chain is built from TRBV3-1 and TRBJ2-7, with 8 nucleotides matching TRBD1. Looked up from germline, CDR1 is LGHDT and CDR2 is YNNKEL (reference sequence). V shed 1 base, J shed 3 bases, and the junction held 5 bases outside the gene matches. This CDR3 is 15 amino acids long. The CDR3 here is CASSQVWDRNYEQYF. DNA for the CDR3: TGTGCCAGCAGCCAAGTTTGGGACAGGAACTACGAGCAGTACTTC.

V usage is TRBV7-9 and J usage is TRBJ2-5; D gene unclear. The CDR3 sequence is 14 residues long. Trimming shortened V by 0 bases and J by 5 bases, and 10 bases separated the two germline ends. CDR1 and CDR2 from the germline V gene are SEHNR and FQNEAQ (reference sequence). This CDR3 reads CASSLAVSAETQYF. DNA of the CDR3: TGTGCCAGCAGCTTAGCCGTTTCTGCGGAGACCCAGTACTTC.